This T cell receptor beta chain comes out of a study of T cells expressing NK-cell markers. Study results and caveats: Similarly, these clonotypes led the CD3+CD56-NKG2C+ fraction as well in several donors.

TCRdb reanalyzed the 5' RACE reads, giving one entry per CDR3 protein sequence and no DNA. The repertoire shows approximately 440,000 distinct CDR3 sequences; the top ten hold more than 1.4%. As regards this clonotype: The target antigen is unknown.

Germline assignment: CDR1 LNHDA and CDR2 SQIVND (reference sequence). The CDR3 totals 16 residues. This receptor was identified in a woman aged 50 to 60 in good health. V usage is TRBV19 and J usage is TRBJ2-6; the D call from TCRdb, TRBD1, cannot be confirmed without DNA. The material sequenced was blood T cells: a sorted CD56 or NKG2C T cell subset, CD4+ or CD8+ T cells, or bulk PBMC T cells (not recorded which). The CDR3 spells CASRPAGGAGANVLTF.